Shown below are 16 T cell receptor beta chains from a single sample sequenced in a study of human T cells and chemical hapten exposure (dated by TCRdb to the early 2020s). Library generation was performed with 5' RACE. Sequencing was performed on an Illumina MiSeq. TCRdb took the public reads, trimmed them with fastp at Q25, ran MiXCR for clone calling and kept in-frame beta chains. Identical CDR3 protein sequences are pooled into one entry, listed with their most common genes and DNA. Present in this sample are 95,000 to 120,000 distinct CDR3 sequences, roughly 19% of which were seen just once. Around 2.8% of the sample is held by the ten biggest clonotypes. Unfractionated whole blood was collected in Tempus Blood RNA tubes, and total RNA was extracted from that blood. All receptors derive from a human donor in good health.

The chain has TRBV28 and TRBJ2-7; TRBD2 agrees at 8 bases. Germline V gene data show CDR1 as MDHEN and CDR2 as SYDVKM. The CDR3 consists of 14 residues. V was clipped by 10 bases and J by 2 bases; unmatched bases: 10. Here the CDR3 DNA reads TGTGCCACGAAGAGAAGCGGGAGAACCTACGAGCAGTACTTC. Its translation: CATKRSGRTYEQYF.

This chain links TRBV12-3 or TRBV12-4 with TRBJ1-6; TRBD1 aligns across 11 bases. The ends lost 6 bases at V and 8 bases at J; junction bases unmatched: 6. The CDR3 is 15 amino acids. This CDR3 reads CASSPTGQGDSPLHF. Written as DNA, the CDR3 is TGTGCCAGCAGCCCGACGGGACAGGGGGATTCACCCCTCCACTTT.

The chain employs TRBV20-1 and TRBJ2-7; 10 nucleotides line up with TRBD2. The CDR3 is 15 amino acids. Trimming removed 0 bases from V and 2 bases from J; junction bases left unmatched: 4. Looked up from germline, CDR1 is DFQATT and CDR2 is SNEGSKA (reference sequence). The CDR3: CSARDPSGRAYEQYF. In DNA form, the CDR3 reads TGCAGTGCTAGAGATCCGAGCGGGAGGGCCTACGAGCAGTACTTC.

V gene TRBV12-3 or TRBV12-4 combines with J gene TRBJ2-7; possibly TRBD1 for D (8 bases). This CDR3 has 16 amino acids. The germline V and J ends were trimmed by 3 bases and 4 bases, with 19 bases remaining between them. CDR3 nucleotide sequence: TGTGCCAGCAGTTTTGGACAGGGACTATCTACGTACGAGCAGTACTTC. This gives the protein CASSFGQGLSTYEQYF.

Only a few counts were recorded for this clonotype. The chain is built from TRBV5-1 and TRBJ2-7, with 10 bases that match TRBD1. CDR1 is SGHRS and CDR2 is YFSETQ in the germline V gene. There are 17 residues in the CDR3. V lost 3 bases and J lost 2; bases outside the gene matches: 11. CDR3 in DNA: TGCGCCAGCAGCTCCGACTCGACAGGGGGCTTCACCTACGAGCAGTACTTC. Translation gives CASSSDSTGGFTYEQYF.

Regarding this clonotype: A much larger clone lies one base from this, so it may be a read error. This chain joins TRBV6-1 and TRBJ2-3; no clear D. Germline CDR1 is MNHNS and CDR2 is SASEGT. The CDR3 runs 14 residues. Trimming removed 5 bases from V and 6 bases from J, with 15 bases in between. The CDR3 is CASSSHHGVDTQYF. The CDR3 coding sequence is TGTGCCAGCAGTTCTCACCATGGAGTGGATACGCAGTATTTT.

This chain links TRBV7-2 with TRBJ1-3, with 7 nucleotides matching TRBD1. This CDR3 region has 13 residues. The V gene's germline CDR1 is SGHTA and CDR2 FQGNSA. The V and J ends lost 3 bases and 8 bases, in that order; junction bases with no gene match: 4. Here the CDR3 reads CASSFFTGDTIYF. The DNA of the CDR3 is TGTGCCAGCAGCTTTTTTACAGGGGACACCATATATTTT.

The CDR3 DNA sequence: TGTGCCAGCAGTTTAACTGGGAACTACAATGAGCAGTTCTTC. This sequence encodes CASSLTGNYNEQFF. The J gene is TRBJ2-1, the V gene TRBV27; D call uncertain. This CDR3 region has 14 residues. Germline values: CDR1 MNHEY, CDR2 SMNVEV (reference sequence). The V gene lost 2 bases and the J gene lost 3 bases, with 8 bases spanning the gap.

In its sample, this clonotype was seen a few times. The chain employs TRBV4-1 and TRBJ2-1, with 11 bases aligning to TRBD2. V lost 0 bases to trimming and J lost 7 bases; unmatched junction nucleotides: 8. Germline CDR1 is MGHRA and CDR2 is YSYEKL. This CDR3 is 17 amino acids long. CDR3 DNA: TGCGCCAGCAGCCAAGATATAGCGGGAGGGCTAAGGAATGAGCAGTTCTTC. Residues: CASSQDIAGGLRNEQFF.

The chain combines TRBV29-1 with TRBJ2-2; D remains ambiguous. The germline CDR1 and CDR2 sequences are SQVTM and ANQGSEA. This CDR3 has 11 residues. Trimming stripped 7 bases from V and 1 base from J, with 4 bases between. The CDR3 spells CSAENTGELFF. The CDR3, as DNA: TGCAGCGCTGAGAACACCGGGGAGCTGTTTTTT.

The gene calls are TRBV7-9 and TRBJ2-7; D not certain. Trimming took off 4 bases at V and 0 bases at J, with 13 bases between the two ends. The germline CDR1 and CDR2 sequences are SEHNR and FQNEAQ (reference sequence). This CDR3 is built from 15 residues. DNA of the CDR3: TGTGCCAGCAGCTCACCCTCCGGGTACTCCTACGAGCAGTACTTC. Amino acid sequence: CASSSPSGYSYEQYF.

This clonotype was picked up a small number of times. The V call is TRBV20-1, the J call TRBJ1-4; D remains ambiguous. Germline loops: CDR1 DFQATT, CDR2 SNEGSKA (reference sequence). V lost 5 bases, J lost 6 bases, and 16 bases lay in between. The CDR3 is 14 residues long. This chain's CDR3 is CSAPSLDPDEKLFF. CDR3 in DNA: TGCAGTGCTCCCTCGCTCGACCCAGATGAAAAACTGTTTTTT.

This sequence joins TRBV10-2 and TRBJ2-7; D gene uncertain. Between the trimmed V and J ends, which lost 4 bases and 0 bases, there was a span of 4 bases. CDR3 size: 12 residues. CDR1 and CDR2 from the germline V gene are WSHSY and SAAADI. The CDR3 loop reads CASSANSYEQYF. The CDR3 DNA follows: TGCGCCAGCAGTGCGAACTCCTACGAGCAGTACTTC.

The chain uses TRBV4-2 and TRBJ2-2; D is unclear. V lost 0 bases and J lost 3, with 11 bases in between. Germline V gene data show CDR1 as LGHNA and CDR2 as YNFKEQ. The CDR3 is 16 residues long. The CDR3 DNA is TGTGCCAGCAGCCAAGATCCGTGGAGTGACACCGGGGAGCTGTTTTTT. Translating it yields CASSQDPWSDTGELFF.

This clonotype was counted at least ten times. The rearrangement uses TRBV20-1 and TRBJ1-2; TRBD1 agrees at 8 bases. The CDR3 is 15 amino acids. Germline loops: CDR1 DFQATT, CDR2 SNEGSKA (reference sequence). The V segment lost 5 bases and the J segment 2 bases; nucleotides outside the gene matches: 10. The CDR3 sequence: CSAGGGRQGNYGYTF. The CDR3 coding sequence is TGCAGTGCTGGGGGAGGGAGACAGGGGAACTATGGCTACACCTTC.

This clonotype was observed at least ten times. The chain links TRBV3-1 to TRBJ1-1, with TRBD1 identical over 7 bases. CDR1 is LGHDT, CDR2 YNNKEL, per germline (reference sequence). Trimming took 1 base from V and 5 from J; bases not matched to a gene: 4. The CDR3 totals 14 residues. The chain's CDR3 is CASSQGGGPTEAFF. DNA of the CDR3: TGTGCCAGCAGCCAAGGAGGGGGCCCGACTGAAGCTTTCTTT.